This T cell receptor beta chain was identified in a study of blood T cell repertoires in COVID-19. Turning to the study itself: Samples taken during acute and convalescent COVID-19 were collected in the United States, Italy and Spain. Sources were T cells, B-cell-depleted T cells, or PBMCs; the material itself was cDNA or gDNA.

Authors' data handling: Nucleated cell number was recorded as an estimate derived from reference gene primer amplification. The assay was immunoSEQ multiplex PCR, and TCRdb's table has in-frame clones only and misses some. That table furnishes V, J and clone size, whereas the DNA furnished D and trimming. The repertoire has 95,000 to 150,000 clones, about 85% of them found once; the top ten carry roughly 10%. The V end was cut by 4 bases, the J end by 4 bases, with 4 bases between. Germline loops: CDR1 SQVTM, CDR2 ANQGSEA. The CDR3 totals 10 residues. This TCR came from an older man with acute or convalescent COVID-19. The rearrangement links TRBV29-1 to TRBJ2-5, with unresolved D. Sequencing was carried out using peripheral blood. CDR3 region: CSVAVETQYF. In DNA form, the CDR3 reads TGCAGCGTTGCCGTAGAGACCCAGTACTTC.